This TCR beta chain was recorded in a study of T cell responses to AZD1222 COVID-19 vaccine. Clones were sequenced by immunoSEQ multiplex PCR, and TCRdb holds only the in-frame ones, with some missing. The repertoire holds more than 120,000 clones, with just over 85% as singletons. The CDR3 loop spans 15 amino acids. The V and J ends lost 6 bases and 8 bases, in that order; junction bases with no gene match: 4. CDR1 is MNHEY, CDR2 SMNVEV, per germline (reference sequence). The chain has TRBV27 and TRBJ2-2; 15 bases map to TRBD2. This material consisted of peripheral blood, taken 28 days after the second AZD1222 dose. The clonotype was recovered from an adult who received the AZD1222 COVID-19 vaccine. The DNA of the CDR3 is TGTGCCAGCAGAGGACTAGCGGGAGGGGAAGGGGAGCTGTTTTTT. It is translated as CASRGLAGGEGELFF.